This T cell receptor beta chain emerged from a study of cytomegalovirus exposure and HLA in healthy donors. PCR involved 60 Vbeta and 13 Jbeta primers. The repertoire was sequenced with immunoSEQ multiplex PCR; TCRdb's copy has only in-frame clones and lacks some. The sample contains tens of thousands of clones, around three quarters of which appear only once. These donors, healthy bone marrow donors, were studied. Whereas donors were nominally healthy upon sampling, unrecorded immune exposures were probable. A word on this clone: What it binds is unknown.

The CDR3 totals 15 residues. V lost 4 bases, J lost 1 base, and 10 bases lay in between. Germline CDR1 KGHSH, CDR2 LQKENI. Study-wide points: Several top significant clusters appeared, in a later analysis, to be linked to common viral pathogens.

The specimen sequenced was PBMCs. The clonotype was recovered from a female donor in good health and CMV-seronegative. This chain joins TRBV18 and TRBJ2-2, with D perhaps matching TRBD1 (5 bases). The CDR3 region is CASSQGLGNTGELFF. The CDR3 DNA is TGTGCCAGCTCACAGGGGCTGGGGAACACCGGGGAGCTGTTTTTT.